These 27 T cell receptor beta chains originate from one sample sequenced in a study of blood T cell repertoires in COVID-19. TCRdb's copy holds only in-frame clones and misses some; the assay was immunoSEQ multiplex PCR. This table holds fewer than 350,000 clones, roughly nine tenths found once. Specimen: peripheral blood. Source of these receptors: a woman in her 30s with COVID-19, enrolled during active disease.

V usage is TRBV5-1 and J usage is TRBJ1-1; D is perhaps TRBD1 (6 bases). Trimming left V 2 bases short and J 11 bases short, with 19 bases between. This CDR3 has 14 residues. The germline V gene has CDR1 SGHRS and CDR2 YFSETQ. DNA for the CDR3: TGCGCCAGCAGCTTTGGACAGACCGGGGTCCCGGCTTTCTTT. It codes for CASSFGQTGVPAFF.

This chain joins TRBV28 and TRBJ1-1; no definite D call. Germline V gives CDR1 MDHEN, CDR2 SYDVKM. CDR3 length equals 13 residues. The ends were cut back, 2 bases at V and 4 bases at J, with 8 bases in the middle. CDR3 DNA: TGTGCCAGCAGTTTAGATGGACTCACTGAAGCTTTCTTT. This translates into CASSLDGLTEAFF.

This chain joins TRBV29-1 and TRBJ2-1; 7 bases line up with TRBD1. With V trimmed by 7 bases and J by 9 bases, 9 bases remained unmatched. This CDR3 has 12 residues. Per the germline V gene, CDR1 is SQVTM and CDR2 is ANQGSEA. The DNA of the CDR3 is TGCAGCGCCTTAACAGGGGACGGTGAGCAGTTCTTC. Amino acid sequence: CSALTGDGEQFF.

V is TRBV6-5 and J is TRBJ2-3; possibly TRBD2 for D (5 bases). Germline V gene lookup returns CDR1 MNHEY and CDR2 SVGAGI. The CDR3 covers 16 residues. With 4 bases removed from V and 0 bases from J, the gap between germline ends came to 14 bases. DNA of the CDR3: TGTGCCAGCAGTTGGGTGGACTTATATAGCACAGATACGCAGTATTTT. Protein: CASSWVDLYSTDTQYF.

V usage is TRBV5-6 and J usage is TRBJ2-1; 7 bases fit TRBD1. Germline V gene lookup returns CDR1 SGHDT and CDR2 YYEEEE. Trimming took 4 bases from V and 4 from J; bases not matched to a gene: 8. The CDR3 consists of 15 residues. CDR3 DNA: TGTGCCAGCAGCGTCCGGGACAGCGGTTACAATGAGCAGTTCTTC. Its translation: CASSVRDSGYNEQFF.

The J gene is TRBJ2-1, the V gene TRBV6-5; unclear D gene. CDR1 is MNHEY, CDR2 SVGAGI, per germline. The CDR3 sequence is 13 residues long. V lost 5 bases to trimming and J lost 4 bases, with 9 bases between them. In DNA, the CDR3 is TGTGCCAGCAGTCAGGAAGTTTACAATGAGCAGTTCTTC. It specifies CASSQEVYNEQFF.

Comment on this clone: Other DNA sequences in this sample translate to the same CDR3. This chain connects TRBV3-1 (or the pseudogene TRBV3-2) to TRBJ1-2; D is uncertain. The CDR3 is 12 amino acids. The V gene's germline CDR1 is LGHDT and CDR2 YNNKEL (reference sequence). V was clipped by 0 bases and J by 5 bases, with 4 bases between them. The CDR3 nucleotides are TGTGCCAGCAGCCAAGACAGTTATGGCTACACCTTC. Protein sequence: CASSQDSYGYTF.

CDR3 region: CASTHKVTSGGLVSYEQYF. As DNA, the CDR3 is TGCGCCAGCACCCACAAGGTGACTAGCGGGGGGCTAGTCTCCTACGAGCAGTACTTC. This sequence joins TRBV23-1 and TRBJ2-7; 13 nucleotides match TRBD2. TRBV23-1 is classed as an ORF, of uncertain function. V lost 7 bases, J lost 0 bases, and 15 bases stayed unmatched. The CDR3 contains 19 residues.

The sample holds a few counts of this clone. V and J are TRBV7-8 and TRBJ1-5, with 7 bases matching TRBD1. Per the germline V gene, CDR1 is SGHVS and CDR2 is FQNEAQ. J was trimmed by 7 bases and V by 0 bases; bases with no gene match: 15. CDR3 length equals 18 residues. CDR3 protein: CASSLALPRGKFTQPQHF. DNA for the CDR3: TGTGCCAGCAGCTTAGCCCTCCCCAGGGGGAAATTTACACAGCCCCAGCATTTT.

The J gene is TRBJ1-2, the V gene TRBV10-3, with a possible D match to TRBD1 (6 bases). This CDR3 comprises 14 residues. CDR1 and CDR2 from the germline V gene are ENHRY and SYGVKD. The V and J ends lost 6 bases and 3 bases respectively, with 14 bases between them. CDR3 sequence reads: CAIRGHLGDYGYTF. The CDR3 nucleotides read TGTGCCATCAGGGGACACCTGGGAGACTATGGCTACACCTTC.

The J gene is TRBJ2-1, the V gene TRBV2; 12 nucleotides agree with TRBD2. The CDR3 spans 15 residues. Unmatched junction bases numbered 5, after V lost 6 bases and J lost 5 bases. Germline CDR1 is SNHLY and CDR2 is FYNNEI. CDR3 nucleotides: TGTGCCAGCAGCGCCAGACTAGCGGGGGACAATGAGCAGTTCTTC. As protein: CASSARLAGDNEQFF.

The chain carries TRBV27 and TRBJ1-1, with TRBD1 matching over 10 bases. The length of the CDR3 is 14 residues. CDR1 MNHEY and CDR2 SMNVEV come from the germline V gene (reference sequence). V trimming: 5 bases; J trimming: 10 bases; junction bases outside the gene matches: 10. CDR3 residues: CASSLLTGGIGAFF. The CDR3 nucleotides read TGTGCCAGCAGTCTATTGACAGGGGGCATAGGAGCTTTCTTT.

This chain links TRBV30 with TRBJ2-2; 7 nucleotides line up with TRBD1. V shed 1 base, J shed 5 bases, and the junction held 7 bases outside the gene matches. Germline values: CDR1 GTSNPN, CDR2 SVGIG (reference sequence). The CDR3 contains 15 residues. CDR3 loop: CAWSGQGLRTGELFF. CDR3 DNA: TGTGCCTGGAGTGGACAGGGATTGAGAACCGGGGAGCTGTTTTTT.

The genes are TRBV6-5 and TRBJ1-1, with TRBD1 as a possible D gene (5 bases). Germline V gives CDR1 MNHEY, CDR2 SVGAGI. Trimming pared 11 bases from V and 8 bases from J, leaving 21 bases between. The CDR3 totals 13 residues. As DNA, the CDR3 is TGTGCCGCCCAACTGACCCCAGGGTCGGAAGCTTTCTTT. Translated, it gives CAAQLTPGSEAFF.

The rearrangement joins TRBV5-5 to TRBJ2-3; D ambiguous. CDR3 length equals 17 residues. CDR1 and CDR2 from the germline V gene are SGHKS and YYEKEE (reference sequence). The V end lost 4 bases, the J end lost 1 base, and 19 bases lay between the germline ends. CDR3 region: CASSVTTRSRGTDTQYF. The CDR3 bases are TGTGCCAGCAGCGTTACTACACGGTCGAGAGGCACAGATACGCAGTATTTT.

The chain recombines TRBV4-1 with TRBJ1-1; 7 positions agree with TRBD1. This CDR3 spans 11 amino acids. J gave up 7 bases and V 6 bases, and 2 bases lay outside the gene matches. Germline V gives CDR1 MGHRA, CDR2 YSYEKL. The CDR3 nucleotides read TGCGCCAGCAGGGGGGACAGTGAAGCTTTCTTT. This translates into CASRGDSEAFF.

This clone appeared once. The J gene is TRBJ2-3, the V gene TRBV2, with 8 bases matching TRBD1. The CDR3 totals 16 residues. CDR1 is SNHLY, CDR2 FYNNEI, per germline. Trimming at V came to 3 bases and at J to 3 bases, leaving 8 bases not matched to a gene. The CDR3 here is CASSDPLRGRTDTQYF. The CDR3 nucleotides read TGTGCCAGCAGTGACCCCCTCAGGGGGCGGACAGATACGCAGTATTTT.

The chain couples TRBV28 to TRBJ1-2; weak D call: TRBD1 (5 bases). The V gene lost 10 bases and the J gene lost 2 bases, with 20 bases spanning the gap. CDR3 length equals 15 residues. Germline-derived CDR1 and CDR2 are MDHEN and SYDVKM. CDR3 in amino acids: CAIPSTAGGNYGYTF. Here the CDR3 DNA reads TGTGCCATACCCTCCACCGCGGGGGGGAACTATGGCTACACCTTC.

This clone was observed a handful of times. The V gene is TRBV11-2, the J gene TRBJ2-7; D is undetermined. This CDR3 has 13 amino acids. The ends were cut back, 1 base at V and 3 bases at J, with 7 bases in the middle. CDR1 SGHAT and CDR2 FQNNGV come from the germline V gene. CDR3 in DNA: TGTGCCAGCAGCTTAGCATCCAGCTACGAGCAGTACTTC. Encoded protein: CASSLASSYEQYF. The variable domain in full, with the rest retrieved from reference TRBV11-2 and TRBJ2-7, is EAGVAQSPRYKIIEKRQSVAFWCNPISGHATLYWYQQILGQGPKLLIQFQNNGVVDDSQLPKDRFSAERLKGVDSTLKIQPAKLEDSAVYLCASSLASSYEQYFGPGTRLTVT.

This clone has just a few counts. The chain couples TRBV3-1 (or the pseudogene TRBV3-2) to TRBJ2-1; 14 positions match TRBD2. J lost 5 bases, V lost 1 base, and 10 bases had no gene match. Germline CDR1 LGHDT, CDR2 YNNKEL (reference sequence). The CDR3 totals 19 residues. The CDR3 DNA is TGTGCCAGCAGCCAAGTAACAGGACTAGCGGGGGGATACCACAATGAGCAGTTCTTC. The encoded protein is CASSQVTGLAGGYHNEQFF.

The chain combines TRBV7-7 with TRBJ2-1; 8 bases map to TRBD2. Germline values: CDR1 SSHAT, CDR2 FNYEAQ (reference sequence). Unmatched junction bases numbered 3, after V lost 2 bases and J lost 3 bases. The length of the CDR3 is 15 residues. The CDR3 protein is CASSLSGGVYNEQFF. The CDR3 DNA is TGTGCCAGCAGCTTAAGCGGGGGCGTCTACAATGAGCAGTTCTTC.

The CDR3 bases are TGCGCCACCAACGAGGGACAGGGCACAGATACGCAGTATTTT. Amino acids: CATNEGQGTDTQYF. V is TRBV5-1 and J is TRBJ2-3; 8 bases are a match to TRBD1. V dropped 9 bases and J dropped 1; count of bases not matched to a gene: 7. CDR1 and CDR2 from the germline V gene are SGHRS and YFSETQ. CDR3 length: 14 amino acids.

This clone came up a few times. The CDR3 is CASRRTGGLYNSPLHF. CDR3 coding DNA: TGTGCCAGCAGAAGGACAGGGGGGTTATATAATTCACCCCTCCACTTT. This sequence joins TRBV27 and TRBJ1-6; 10 bases agree with TRBD1. This CDR3 has 16 residues. V lost 6 bases, J lost 4 bases, and 6 bases stayed unmatched. Germline V gives CDR1 MNHEY, CDR2 SMNVEV (reference sequence).

V and J are TRBV28 and TRBJ1-3, with 11 positions matching TRBD1. Germline V gene data show CDR1 as MDHEN and CDR2 as SYDVKM. The CDR3 extends over 14 amino acids. Unmatched junction bases numbered 6, after V lost 9 bases and J lost 5 bases. The CDR3 coding sequence is TGTGCCAGTTATTGGACAGGGGGCAGAAACACCATATATTTT. Amino acids: CASYWTGGRNTIYF.

The chain is built from TRBV5-1 and TRBJ2-5; 11 bases are shared with TRBD2. The CDR3 runs to 16 residues. Germline V gene sequence: CDR1 SGHRS, CDR2 YFSETQ. Trimming removed 3 bases from V and 3 bases from J; junction bases left unmatched: 7. The CDR3 sequence: CASSSVPTSGEETQYF. The DNA of the CDR3 is TGCGCCAGCAGCTCCGTACCGACTAGCGGGGAAGAGACCCAGTACTTC. The variable domain in full, completed from reference TRBV5-1 and TRBJ2-5, reads KAGVTQTPRYLIKTRGQQVTLSCSPISGHRSVSWYQQTPGQGLQFLFEYFSETQRNKGNFPGRFSGRQFSNSRSEMNVSTLELGDSALYLCASSSVPTSGEETQYFGPGTRLLVL.

The chain has TRBV28 and TRBJ1-5; 7 nucleotides match TRBD1. Trimming cost V 8 bases and J 3 bases; bases outside gene matches: 10. Looked up from germline, CDR1 is MDHEN and CDR2 is SYDVKM. CDR3 length: 15 residues. The CDR3, as DNA: TGTGCCAGCGTAAGTGGAGGGGGCGACAATCAGCCCCAGCATTTT. The encoded protein is CASVSGGGDNQPQHF.

The CDR3 nucleotides read TGTGCCAGCAGCTTAAGCCCAGGGAATGAAAAACTGTTTTTT. Residues: CASSLSPGNEKLFF. The V call is TRBV7-9, the J call TRBJ1-4; possibly TRBD1 for D (5 bases). This CDR3 is built from 14 residues. CDR1 is SEHNR, CDR2 FQNEAQ, per germline (reference sequence). V lost 2 bases to trimming and J lost 5 bases, with 9 bases between them.